The rows below give T cell receptor beta chains drawn from one sample of a study of CXCR3-negative and CXCR3-positive naive CD8 T cells. Using the 5' RACE reads, TCRdb records one entry per CDR3 protein without DNA. The repertoire table contains around 57,000 distinct CDR3 sequences. The sequenced material came from memory CD8+ T cells from blood. The source is a human donor in good health. Some clones in this sample may be carry-over from other donors' samples. Each CDR3 is given with its conserved first and last residue. A clone size is listed for some rows: how often the clone was seen (once, few, many), or a class if it is expanded.

>-|TRBV6-6|TRBJ2-1
CASSDLGVNEQFF
>-|TRBV5-1|TRBJ2-7
CASSPSRGSGGYEQYF
>-|TRBV4-3|TRBJ1-4
CASSQERGVGEKLFF
>-|TRBV19|TRBJ1-2
CASSISAEARYGYTF
>-|TRBV27|TRBJ2-1
CASSPGFSYNEQFF
>-|TRBV28|TRBJ2-7
CASSLNPEGAYEQYF
>-|TRBV20-1|TRBJ2-1
CRAEGLAGGFVDEQFF
>-|TRBV7-2|TRBJ1-3
CASSLWQPSGNTIYF
>-|TRBV29-1|TRBJ2-1
CSVVPPTAPGDEQFF
>-|TRBV7-9|TRBJ1-3
CASSYSGNTIYF
>-|TRBV7-3|TRBJ2-5
CASSLRTRGDQETQYF
>-|TRBV2|TRBJ2-7
CASSEALLAAHYEQYF
>-|TRBV14|TRBJ2-7
CASSIAGGLLYEQYF
>-|TRBV29-1|TRBJ1-2
CSVDRRWDYGYTF
>-|TRBV7-9|TRBJ1-1
CASSLTRARITEAFF
>-|TRBV6-2/TRBV6-3|TRBJ1-5
CASSQLGGMGQPQHF
>-|TRBV15|TRBJ1-1
CATSAPGRSLNTEAFF
>-|TRBV4-2|TRBJ1-1
CASSQEFRDLNTEAFF
>-|TRBV5-5|TRBJ2-2
CASSKDRVGRSGELFF
>-|TRBV28|TRBJ2-1
CASSGQGYIDEQFF
>-|TRBV6-5|TRBJ1-2
CASSYSQGYGYTF
>-|TRBV20-1|TRBJ2-7
CSARPVRQSHGDEQYF
>-|TRBV29-1|TRBJ1-1
CSVEPENTEAFF
>-|TRBV29-1|TRBJ2-7
CSVVGPETSYEQYF
>-|TRBV4-2|TRBJ1-1
CASSQKVRENTEAFF
>-|TRBV29-1|TRBJ2-1
CSVSIAGDNEQFF
>-|TRBV6-2/TRBV6-3|TRBJ1-1
CASSAVENTEAFF
>medium-sized|TRBV20-1|TRBJ2-7
CSARGLIAGEINEQYF
>-|TRBV6-1|TRBJ1-2
CASGGTGLNYGYTF
>-|TRBV11-3|TRBJ1-2
CASSRGGTNYGYTF
>-|TRBV29-1|TRBJ1-2
CSVESGVYGYTF
>-|TRBV7-8|TRBJ2-1
CASRPSGGYNEQFF
>-|TRBV5-6|TRBJ2-1
CASSLGVSEQFF
>-|TRBV21-1|TRBJ2-2
CASTRDQRGAGELFF
>-|TRBV7-9|TRBJ2-7
CASSFSQGHEQYF
>-|TRBV7-6|TRBJ1-1
CASSSAPGDLIRVNTEAFF
>-|TRBV29-1|TRBJ2-2
CSVEQGINTGELFF
>-|TRBV29-1|TRBJ2-7
CSVLDGESSYEQYF
>-|TRBV4-1|TRBJ1-1
CASSQEGLNLYTEAFF
>-|TRBV6-6|TRBJ1-1
CASSWTGSGGTEAFF
>-|TRBV5-1|TRBJ2-1
CASSLEGVAHLNEQFF
>-|TRBV9|TRBJ2-3
CASSVVVGTTDTQYF
>-|TRBV29-1|TRBJ2-5
CSALAGDETQYF
>-|TRBV29-1|TRBJ2-1
CSVRDEIPRPSNEQFF
>-|TRBV4-2|TRBJ2-3
CASTQAGGPTDTQYF